Given below is one T cell receptor beta chain in context. These data originate in a study of blood T cell repertoires in COVID-19. Between the trimmed V and J ends, which lost 5 bases and 1 base, there was a span of 14 bases. The CDR3 sequence is 16 residues long. CDR1 SGHTA and CDR2 FQGNSA come from the germline V gene. The protocol was immunoSEQ multiplex PCR, while the TCRdb copy is restricted to in-frame clones and leaves out a portion. The table includes 150,000 to 200,000 clones, about 86% detected once. The chain links TRBV7-2 to TRBJ2-2, with TRBD1 as a possible D gene (5 bases). The material sequenced was peripheral blood. The sequence was collected from a woman aged 65 to 85 with acute or convalescent COVID-19. Here the CDR3 reads CASSNQARGNTGELFF. The DNA for the CDR3 is TGTGCCAGCAGCAATCAAGCTAGGGGGAACACCGGGGAGCTGTTTTTT.